Listed below are T cell receptor beta chains from one sample, sequenced in a study of shared clonotypes between healthy human individuals. The repertoire was sequenced with immunoSEQ multiplex PCR; TCRdb's copy has only in-frame clones and lacks some. The repertoire holds a few million clones, with approximately 96% as singletons. The sequenced sample consisted of naive CD4+ T cells sorted from blood. These receptors all come from a man aged 18 to 29 in good health. Both conserved end residues are part of each CDR3.

v_gene	j_gene	CDR3aa
TRBV10-3	TRBJ2-6	CATIEQFGGANVLTF
TRBV18	TRBJ1-2	CASSPRALGADFGYTF
TRBV11-3	TRBJ1-3	CASSSEPSGNTIYF
TRBV18	TRBJ1-1	CASSEGDTEAFF
TRBV2	TRBJ1-1	CASSVQGRNTEAFF
TRBV11-2	TRBJ1-1	CASSRRLASDSKGYTEAFF
TRBV9	TRBJ2-3	CASSVVAGREDTQYF
TRBV18	TRBJ2-3	CASSPPRGGATDTQYF
TRBV10-1	TRBJ2-7	CASSETGEKQYF
TRBV6-5	TRBJ2-3	CASSYHGGPTDTQYF
TRBV6-1	TRBJ2-7	CASSGQGFEQYF
TRBV7-2	TRBJ2-7	CASSFRTSGGFSYEQYF
TRBV29-1	TRBJ1-1	CSVELRQTNTEAFF
TRBV7-9	TRBJ1-5	CASSLGGSVEPQHF
TRBV28	TRBJ2-3	CASTSGGRDTQYF
TRBV9	TRBJ1-6	CASSVSDRGPSPLHF
TRBV5-4	TRBJ1-6	CASSLEGLNSPLHF
TRBV7-9	TRBJ1-1	CASSSDQGFGTEAFF
TRBV6-1	TRBJ2-2	CASSEGGTGELFF
TRBV18	TRBJ2-3	CASSPFMAEARTQYF
TRBV6-1	TRBJ1-4	CASRGGLLEKLFF
TRBV18	TRBJ2-7	CASSPGTRPYEQYF
TRBV5-1	TRBJ2-7	CASSLAGTVTYEQYF
TRBV7-9	TRBJ1-3	CASSTSGALGNTIYF
TRBV6-1	TRBJ2-1	CASSELSSGGYNEQFF
TRBV2	TRBJ2-5	CASSPGQGPQETQYF